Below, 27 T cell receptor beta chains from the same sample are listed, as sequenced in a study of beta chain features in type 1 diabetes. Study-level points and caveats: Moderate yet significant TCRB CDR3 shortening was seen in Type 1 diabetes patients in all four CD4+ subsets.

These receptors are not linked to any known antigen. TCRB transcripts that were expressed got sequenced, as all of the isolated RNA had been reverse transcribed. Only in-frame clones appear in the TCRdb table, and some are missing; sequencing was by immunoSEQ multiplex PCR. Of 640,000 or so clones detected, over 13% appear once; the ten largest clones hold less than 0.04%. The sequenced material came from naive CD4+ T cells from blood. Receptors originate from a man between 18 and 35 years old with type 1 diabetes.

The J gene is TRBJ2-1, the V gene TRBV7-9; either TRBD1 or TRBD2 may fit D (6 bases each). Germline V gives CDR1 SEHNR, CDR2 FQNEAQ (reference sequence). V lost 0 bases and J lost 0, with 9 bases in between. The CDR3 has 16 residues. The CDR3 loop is CASSLARGASYNEQFF. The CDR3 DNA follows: TGTGCCAGCAGCTTAGCGAGGGGGGCCTCCTACAATGAGCAGTTCTTC.

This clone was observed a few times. CDR3 bases: TGTGCCAGCAGGAGGGGGACAGGGAATTCACCCCTCCACTTT. Translated: CASRRGTGNSPLHF. V gene TRBV25-1 combines with J gene TRBJ1-6, with 9 bases lining up with TRBD1. Germline V CDR1 and CDR2: MGHDK, SYGVNS. This CDR3 comprises 14 residues. Losses at the gene ends were 6 bases for V and 7 bases for J; bases not matched to a gene: 4.

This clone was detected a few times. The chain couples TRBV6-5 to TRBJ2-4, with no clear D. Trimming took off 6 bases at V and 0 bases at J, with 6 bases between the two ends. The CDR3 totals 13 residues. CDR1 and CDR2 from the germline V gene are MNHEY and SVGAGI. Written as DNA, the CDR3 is TGTGCCAGCAGAACCCGAGCCAAAAACATTCAGTACTTC. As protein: CASRTRAKNIQYF.

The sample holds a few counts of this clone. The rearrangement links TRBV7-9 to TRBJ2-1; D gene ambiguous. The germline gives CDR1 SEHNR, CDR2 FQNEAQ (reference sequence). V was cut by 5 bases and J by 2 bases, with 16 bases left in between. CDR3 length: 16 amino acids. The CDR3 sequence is CASSPPFGFTYNEQFF. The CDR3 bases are TGTGCCAGCAGCCCCCCATTCGGGTTCACCTACAATGAGCAGTTCTTC.

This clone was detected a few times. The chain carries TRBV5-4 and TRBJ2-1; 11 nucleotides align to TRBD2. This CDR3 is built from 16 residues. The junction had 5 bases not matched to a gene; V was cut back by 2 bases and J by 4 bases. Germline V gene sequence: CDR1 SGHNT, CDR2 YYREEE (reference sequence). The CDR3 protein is CASSFPGLAVYNEQFF. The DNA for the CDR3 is TGTGCCAGCAGCTTTCCGGGACTAGCGGTATACAATGAGCAGTTCTTC.

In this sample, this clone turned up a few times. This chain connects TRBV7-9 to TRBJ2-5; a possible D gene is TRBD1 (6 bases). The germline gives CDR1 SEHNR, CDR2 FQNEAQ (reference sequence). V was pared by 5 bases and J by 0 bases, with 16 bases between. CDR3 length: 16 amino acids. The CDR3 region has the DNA TGTGCCAGCAGCATCTTTAGCCGGGACAACCAAGAGACCCAGTACTTC. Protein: CASSIFSRDNQETQYF.

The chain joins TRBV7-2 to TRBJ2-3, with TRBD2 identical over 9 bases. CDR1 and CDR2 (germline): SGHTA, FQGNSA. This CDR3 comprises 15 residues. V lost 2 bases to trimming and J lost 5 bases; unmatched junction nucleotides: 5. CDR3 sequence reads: CASSLRSSGVDTQYF. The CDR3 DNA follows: TGTGCCAGCAGCTTACGGTCTAGCGGGGTAGATACGCAGTATTTT.

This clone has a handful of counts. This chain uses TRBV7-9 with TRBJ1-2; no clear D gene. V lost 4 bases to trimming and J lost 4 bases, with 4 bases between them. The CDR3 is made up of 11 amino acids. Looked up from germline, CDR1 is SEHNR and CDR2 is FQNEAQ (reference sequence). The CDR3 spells CASSSVYGYTF. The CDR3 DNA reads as TGTGCCAGCAGCTCGGTCTATGGCTACACCTTC.

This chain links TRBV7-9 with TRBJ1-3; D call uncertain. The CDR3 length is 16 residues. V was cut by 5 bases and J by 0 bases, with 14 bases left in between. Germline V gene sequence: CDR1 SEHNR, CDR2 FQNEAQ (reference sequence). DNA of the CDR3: TGTGCCAGCAGCACCCTGAAGGCGCACTCTGGAAACACCATATATTTT. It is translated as CASSTLKAHSGNTIYF.

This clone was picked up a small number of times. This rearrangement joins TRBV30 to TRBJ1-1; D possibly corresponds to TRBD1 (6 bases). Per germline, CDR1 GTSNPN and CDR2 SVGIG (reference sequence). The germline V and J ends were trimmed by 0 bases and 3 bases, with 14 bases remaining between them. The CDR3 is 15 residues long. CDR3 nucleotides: TGTGCCTGGAGTGTACACCCGAGGGGGGACACTGAAGCTTTCTTT. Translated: CAWSVHPRGDTEAFF.

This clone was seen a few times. The CDR3 DNA reads as TGTGCAACCGGGGTGGAGATGAACACTGAAGCTTTCTTT. It yields the protein CATGVEMNTEAFF. The rearrangement joins TRBV7-9 to TRBJ1-1, with D uncertain. CDR3 length equals 13 residues. Germline assignment: CDR1 SEHNR and CDR2 FQNEAQ (reference sequence).

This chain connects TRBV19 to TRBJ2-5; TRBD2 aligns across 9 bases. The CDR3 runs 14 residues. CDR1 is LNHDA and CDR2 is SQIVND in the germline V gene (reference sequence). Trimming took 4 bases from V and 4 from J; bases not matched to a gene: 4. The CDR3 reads CASSRTSERETQYF. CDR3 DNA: TGTGCCAGTAGTAGGACTAGCGAACGAGAGACCCAGTACTTC.

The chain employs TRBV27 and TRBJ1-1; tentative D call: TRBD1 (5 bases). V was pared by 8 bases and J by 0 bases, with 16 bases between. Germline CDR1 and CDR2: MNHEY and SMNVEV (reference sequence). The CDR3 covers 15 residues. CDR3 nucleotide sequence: TGTGCCAGCCGGTCAGGGTTATCCATGAACACTGAAGCTTTCTTT. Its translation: CASRSGLSMNTEAFF.

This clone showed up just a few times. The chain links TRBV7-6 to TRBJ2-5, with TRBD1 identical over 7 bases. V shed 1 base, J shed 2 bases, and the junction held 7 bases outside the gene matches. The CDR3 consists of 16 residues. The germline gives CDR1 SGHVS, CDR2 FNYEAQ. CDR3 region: CASSLGLTDRQETQYF. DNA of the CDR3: TGTGCCAGCAGCTTAGGACTTACGGACAGGCAAGAGACCCAGTACTTC. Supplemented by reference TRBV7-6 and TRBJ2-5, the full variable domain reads GAGVSQSPRYKVTKRGQDVALRCDPISGHVSLYWYRQALGQGPEFLTYFNYEAQQDKSGLPNDRFSAERPEGSISTLTIQRTEQRDSAMYRCASSLGLTDRQETQYFGPGTRLLVL.

The CDR3 sequence: CASSLDMNTEAFF. The DNA of the CDR3 is TGTGCCAGCAGCCTGGACATGAACACTGAAGCTTTCTTT. The chain combines TRBV14 with TRBJ1-1; tentative D call: TRBD1 (5 bases). The germline CDR1 and CDR2 sequences are SGHDN and FVKESK. The CDR3 loop spans 13 amino acids. Trimming removed 4 bases from V and 0 bases from J, with 6 bases in between.

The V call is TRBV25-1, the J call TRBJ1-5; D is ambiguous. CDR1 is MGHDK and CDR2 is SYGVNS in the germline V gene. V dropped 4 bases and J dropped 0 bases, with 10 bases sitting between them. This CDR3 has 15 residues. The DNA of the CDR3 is TGTGCCAGCAGTGCTGGAGACTATAGCAATCAGCCCCAGCATTTT. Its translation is CASSAGDYSNQPQHF.

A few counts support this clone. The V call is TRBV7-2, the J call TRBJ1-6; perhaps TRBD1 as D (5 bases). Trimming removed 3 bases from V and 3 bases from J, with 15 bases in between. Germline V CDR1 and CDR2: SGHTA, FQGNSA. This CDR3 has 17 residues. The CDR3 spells CASSLPLLGDYNSPLHF. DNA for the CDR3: TGTGCCAGCAGCTTGCCTCTGTTAGGGGACTATAATTCACCCCTCCACTTT.

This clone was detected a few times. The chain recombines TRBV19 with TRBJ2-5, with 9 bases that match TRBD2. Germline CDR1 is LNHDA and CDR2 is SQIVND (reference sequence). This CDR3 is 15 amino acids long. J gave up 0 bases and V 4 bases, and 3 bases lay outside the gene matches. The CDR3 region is CASSKASGNQETQYF. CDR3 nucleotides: TGTGCCAGTAGTAAAGCTAGCGGGAACCAAGAGACCCAGTACTTC.

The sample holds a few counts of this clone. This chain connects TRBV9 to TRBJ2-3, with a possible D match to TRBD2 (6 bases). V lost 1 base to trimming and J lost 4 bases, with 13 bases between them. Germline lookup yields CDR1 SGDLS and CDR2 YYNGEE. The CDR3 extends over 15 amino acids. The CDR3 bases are TGTGCCAGCAGCGTACTAGGTGGCGGGGCAGATACGCAGTATTTT. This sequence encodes CASSVLGGGADTQYF.

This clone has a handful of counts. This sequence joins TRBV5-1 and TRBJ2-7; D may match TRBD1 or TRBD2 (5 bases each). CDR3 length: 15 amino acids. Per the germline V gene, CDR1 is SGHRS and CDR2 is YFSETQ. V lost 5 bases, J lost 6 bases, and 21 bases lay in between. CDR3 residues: CASSFITGTNGEQYF. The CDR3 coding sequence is TGCGCCAGCAGTTTTATCACCGGGACCAATGGCGAGCAGTACTTC.

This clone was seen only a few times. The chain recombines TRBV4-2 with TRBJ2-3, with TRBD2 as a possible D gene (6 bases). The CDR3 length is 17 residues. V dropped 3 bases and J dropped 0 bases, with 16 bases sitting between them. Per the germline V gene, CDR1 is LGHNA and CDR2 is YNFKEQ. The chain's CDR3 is CASSHLQRTTSTDTQYF. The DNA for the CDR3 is TGTGCCAGCAGCCACCTACAACGGACTACTAGCACAGATACGCAGTATTTT.

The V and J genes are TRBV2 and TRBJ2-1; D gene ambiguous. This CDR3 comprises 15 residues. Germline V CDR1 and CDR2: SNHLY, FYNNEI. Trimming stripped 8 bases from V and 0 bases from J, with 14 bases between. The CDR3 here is CASFITTNSYNEQFF. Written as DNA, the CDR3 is TGTGCCAGCTTTATCACTACGAACTCCTACAATGAGCAGTTCTTC.

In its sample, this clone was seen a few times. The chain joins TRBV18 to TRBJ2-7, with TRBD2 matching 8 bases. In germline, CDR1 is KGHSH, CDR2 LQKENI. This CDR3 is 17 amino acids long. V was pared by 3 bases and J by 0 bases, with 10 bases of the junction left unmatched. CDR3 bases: TGTGCCAGCTCACCCCGAGGTAGCGGGGCGAGCTCCTACGAGCAGTACTTC. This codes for CASSPRGSGASSYEQYF.

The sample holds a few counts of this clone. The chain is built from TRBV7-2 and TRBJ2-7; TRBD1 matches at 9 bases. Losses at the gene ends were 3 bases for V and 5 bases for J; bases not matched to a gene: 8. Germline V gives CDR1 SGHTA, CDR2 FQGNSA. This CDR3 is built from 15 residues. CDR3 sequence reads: CASSLPGQGNNEQYF. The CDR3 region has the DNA TGTGCCAGCAGCTTGCCGGGACAGGGCAACAACGAGCAGTACTTC.

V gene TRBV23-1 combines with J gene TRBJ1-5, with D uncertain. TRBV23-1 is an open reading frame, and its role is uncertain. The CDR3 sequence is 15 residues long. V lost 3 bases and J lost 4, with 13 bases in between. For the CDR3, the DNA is TGCGCCAGCAGTCACTCGGGCCTAGGGAATCAGCCCCAGCATTTT. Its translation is CASSHSGLGNQPQHF.

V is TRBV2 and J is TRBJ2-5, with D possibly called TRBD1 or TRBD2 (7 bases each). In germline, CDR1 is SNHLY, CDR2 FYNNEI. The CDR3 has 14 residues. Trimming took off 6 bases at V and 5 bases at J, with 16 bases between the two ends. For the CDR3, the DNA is TGTGCCAGCAGGAGGGACTACAGGGGCGAGACCCAGTACTTC. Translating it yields CASRRDYRGETQYF.

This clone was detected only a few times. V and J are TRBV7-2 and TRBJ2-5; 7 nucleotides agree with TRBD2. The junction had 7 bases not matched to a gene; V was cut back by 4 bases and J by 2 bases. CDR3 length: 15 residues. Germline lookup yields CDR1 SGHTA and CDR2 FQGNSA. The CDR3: CASSSLSSGQETQYF. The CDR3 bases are TGTGCCAGCAGCTCCCTTTCTAGCGGTCAAGAGACCCAGTACTTC.